This T cell receptor beta chain comes out of a study of T cells expressing NK-cell markers. Reprocessing the 5' RACE reads, TCRdb reports a single entry for every CDR3 protein and omits DNA. In total, the table holds some 110,000 distinct CDR3 sequences. Material: blood T cells: a sorted CD56 or NKG2C T cell subset, CD4+ or CD8+ T cells, or bulk PBMC T cells (not recorded which). This receptor was identified in a woman aged 18 to 75 in good health.

CDR3 amino acids: CASNTGGEVGANVLTF. V and J are TRBV19 and TRBJ2-6; lacking DNA, the TRBD2 call made by TCRdb goes unchecked. The CDR3 covers 16 residues. The germline V gene has CDR1 LNHDA and CDR2 SQIVND (reference sequence).